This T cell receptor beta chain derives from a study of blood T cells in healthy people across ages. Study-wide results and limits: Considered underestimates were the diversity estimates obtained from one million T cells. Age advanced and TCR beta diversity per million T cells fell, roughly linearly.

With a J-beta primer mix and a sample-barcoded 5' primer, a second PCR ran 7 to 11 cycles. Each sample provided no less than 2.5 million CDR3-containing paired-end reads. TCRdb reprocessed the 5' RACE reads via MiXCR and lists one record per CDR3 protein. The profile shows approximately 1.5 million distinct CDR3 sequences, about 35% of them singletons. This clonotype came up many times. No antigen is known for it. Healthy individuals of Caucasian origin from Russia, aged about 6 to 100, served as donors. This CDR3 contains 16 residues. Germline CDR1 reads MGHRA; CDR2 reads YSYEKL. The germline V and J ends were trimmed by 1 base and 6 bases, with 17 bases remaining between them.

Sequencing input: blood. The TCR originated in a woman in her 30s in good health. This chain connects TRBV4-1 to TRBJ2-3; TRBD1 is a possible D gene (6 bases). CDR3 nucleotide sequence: TGCGCCAGCAGCCAAGTTCCAGGGGTCGTGTATGATACGCAGTATTTT. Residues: CASSQVPGVVYDTQYF.